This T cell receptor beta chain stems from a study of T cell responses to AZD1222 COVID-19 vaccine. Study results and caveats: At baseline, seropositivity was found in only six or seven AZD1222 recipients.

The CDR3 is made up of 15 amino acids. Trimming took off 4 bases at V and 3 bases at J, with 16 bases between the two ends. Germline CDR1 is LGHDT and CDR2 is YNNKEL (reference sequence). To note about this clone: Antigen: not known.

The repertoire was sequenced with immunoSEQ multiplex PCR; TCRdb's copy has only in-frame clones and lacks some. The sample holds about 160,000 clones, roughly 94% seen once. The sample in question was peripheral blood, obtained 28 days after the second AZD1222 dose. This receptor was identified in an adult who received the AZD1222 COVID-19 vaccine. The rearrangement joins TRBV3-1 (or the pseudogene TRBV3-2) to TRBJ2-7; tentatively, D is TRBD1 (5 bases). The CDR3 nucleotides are TGTGCCAGCAGCCTACAGGATGTCCCGGGCTACGAGCAGTACTTC. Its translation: CASSLQDVPGYEQYF.